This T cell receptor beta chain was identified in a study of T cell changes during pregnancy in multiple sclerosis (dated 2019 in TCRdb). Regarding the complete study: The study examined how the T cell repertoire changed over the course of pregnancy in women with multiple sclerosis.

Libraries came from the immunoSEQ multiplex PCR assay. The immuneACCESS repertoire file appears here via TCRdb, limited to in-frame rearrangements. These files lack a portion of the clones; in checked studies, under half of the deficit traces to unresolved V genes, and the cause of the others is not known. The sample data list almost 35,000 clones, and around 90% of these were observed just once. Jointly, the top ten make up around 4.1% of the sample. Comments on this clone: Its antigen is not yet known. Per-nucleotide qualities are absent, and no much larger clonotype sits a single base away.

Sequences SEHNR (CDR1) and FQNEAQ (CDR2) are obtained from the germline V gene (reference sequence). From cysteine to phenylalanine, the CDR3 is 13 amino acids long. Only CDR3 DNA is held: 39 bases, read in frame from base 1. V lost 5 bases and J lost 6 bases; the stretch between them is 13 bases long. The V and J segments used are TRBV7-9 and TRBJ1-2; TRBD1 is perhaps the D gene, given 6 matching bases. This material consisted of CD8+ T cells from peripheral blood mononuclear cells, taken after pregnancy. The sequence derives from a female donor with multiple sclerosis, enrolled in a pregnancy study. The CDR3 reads CASSGPTGHGYTF. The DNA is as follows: TGTGCCAGCAGCGGGCCTACAGGGCATGGCTACACCTTC. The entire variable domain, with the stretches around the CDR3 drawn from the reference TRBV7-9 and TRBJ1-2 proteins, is DTGVSQNPRHKITKRGQNVTFRCDPISEHNRLYWYRQTLGQGPEFLTYFQNEAQLEKSRLLSDRFSAERPKGSFSTLEIQRTEQGDSAMYLCASSGPTGHGYTFGSGTRLTVV.